The source of this TCR beta chain is a study of neurological immune-mediated disorders. This clonotype was picked up many times. From the 5' RACE reads, TCRdb called clonotypes with MiXCR, one entry per CDR3 protein. The sample records about 70,000 distinct CDR3 sequences, around 4.8% being singletons. The TCR comes from a woman in her 70s with multiple sclerosis. The specimen sequenced was PBMCs.

The CDR3 is CAAGQQPGPGTGLNTGELFF. CDR3 DNA: TGCGCCGCGGGACAGCAGCCTGGACCCGGGACAGGGCTGAACACCGGGGAGCTGTTTTTT. V and J are TRBV5-1 and TRBJ2-2; 9 nucleotides match TRBD1. V shed 10 bases and J 1 base; nucleotides not matched to a gene: 23. CDR3 length equals 20 residues. Germline V gene sequence: CDR1 SGHRS, CDR2 YFSETQ. The full variable domain, its missing parts supplied by reference TRBV5-1 and TRBJ2-2, is KAGVTQTPRYLIKTRGQQVTLSCSPISGHRSVSWYQQTPGQGLQFLFEYFSETQRNKGNFPGRFSGRQFSNSRSEMNVSTLELGDSALYLCAAGQQPGPGTGLNTGELFFGEGSRLTVL.